This entry features one T cell receptor beta chain sequence. Antigen specificity is unknown. This entry is derived from a study of shared clonotypes between healthy human individuals. The study's findings and limits: Around 5% of naive CD4 clonotypes were common to four donors. Even with large depth, rarefaction showed that sorted-subset sequencing was incomplete.

V was clipped by 3 bases and J by 4 bases; unmatched bases: 11. Germline-derived CDR1 and CDR2 are SGHRS and YFSETQ. The CDR3 runs to 17 residues. The method was immunoSEQ multiplex PCR; TCRdb's version includes in-frame clones alone and lacks a portion of them. The sample lists 2 million to 2.5 million clones, just over 90% occurring once. The donors, healthy adults who were HIV-negative, had experienced no recent acute infections or vaccinations. The clonotype comes from a man aged 18-30 years in good health. Some clones in this sample may be carry-over from other donors' samples. Source material: naive CD4+ T cells from PBMCs. The subset denotes: CD45RA+ positively selected. This sequence joins TRBV5-1 and TRBJ1-2; 11 bases are shared with TRBD1. In nucleotides, the CDR3 is TGCGCCAGCAGCTCCGGGACAGGGGGTCCACTGTCCTATGGCTACACCTTC. Its translation is CASSSGTGGPLSYGYTF.